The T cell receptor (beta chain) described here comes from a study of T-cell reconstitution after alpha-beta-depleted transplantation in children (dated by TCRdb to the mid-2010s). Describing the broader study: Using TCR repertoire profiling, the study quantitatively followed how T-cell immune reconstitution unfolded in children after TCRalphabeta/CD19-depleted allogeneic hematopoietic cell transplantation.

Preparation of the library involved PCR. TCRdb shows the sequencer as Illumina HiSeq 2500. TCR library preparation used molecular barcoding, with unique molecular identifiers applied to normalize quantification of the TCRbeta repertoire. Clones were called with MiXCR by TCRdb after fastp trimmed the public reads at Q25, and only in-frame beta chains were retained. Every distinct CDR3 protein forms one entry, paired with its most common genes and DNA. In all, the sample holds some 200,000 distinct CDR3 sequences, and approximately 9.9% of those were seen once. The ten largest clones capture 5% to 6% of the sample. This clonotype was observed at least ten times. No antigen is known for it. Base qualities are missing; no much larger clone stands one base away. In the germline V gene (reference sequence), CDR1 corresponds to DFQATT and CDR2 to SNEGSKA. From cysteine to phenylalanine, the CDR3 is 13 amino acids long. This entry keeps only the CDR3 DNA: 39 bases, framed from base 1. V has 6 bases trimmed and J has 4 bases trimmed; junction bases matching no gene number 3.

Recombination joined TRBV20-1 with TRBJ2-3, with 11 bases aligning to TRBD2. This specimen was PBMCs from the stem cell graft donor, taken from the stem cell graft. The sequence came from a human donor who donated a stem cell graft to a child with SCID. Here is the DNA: TGCAGTGCCAAGACTAGCGGGGCAGATACGCAGTATTTT. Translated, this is CSAKTSGADTQYF.